Given below is one TCR beta chain in context. Its antigen is still unknown. Assay used: immunoSEQ multiplex PCR; TCRdb lists only in-frame clones, some missing. The table lists 150,000 or so clones, approximately 90% of them singletons. The data were taken from a study of radiation and T cells in renal cell carcinoma. Study details: Nephrectomy followed 15 Gy stereotactic body radiation by 4 weeks.

Noted time point: baseline pretreatment blood. Treatment meaning: 15 Gy SBRT to primary tumor, nephrectomy 4 weeks later. The patient's renal cell carcinoma had clear cell pathology. CDR1 and CDR2 from the germline V gene are SGDLS and YYNGEE. V was shortened by 2 bases and J by 2 bases, with 7 bases between the two germline ends. The CDR3 consists of 13 residues. Study findings and constraints: From baseline, blood top tumor clonotypes peaked at 2 weeks post-radiation. Baseline intratumoral clonotype presence is unknown without pretreatment biopsies.

The V and J genes are TRBV9 and TRBJ1-1; no firm D call. This clonotype was sampled from a woman aged 45-59 years with renal cell carcinoma. The specimen was blood, collected from a patient whose treatment included radiotherapy and nephrectomy. For the CDR3, the DNA is TGTGCCAGCAGCGTTGGGCCAAACACTGAAGCTTTCTTT. It codes for CASSVGPNTEAFF.